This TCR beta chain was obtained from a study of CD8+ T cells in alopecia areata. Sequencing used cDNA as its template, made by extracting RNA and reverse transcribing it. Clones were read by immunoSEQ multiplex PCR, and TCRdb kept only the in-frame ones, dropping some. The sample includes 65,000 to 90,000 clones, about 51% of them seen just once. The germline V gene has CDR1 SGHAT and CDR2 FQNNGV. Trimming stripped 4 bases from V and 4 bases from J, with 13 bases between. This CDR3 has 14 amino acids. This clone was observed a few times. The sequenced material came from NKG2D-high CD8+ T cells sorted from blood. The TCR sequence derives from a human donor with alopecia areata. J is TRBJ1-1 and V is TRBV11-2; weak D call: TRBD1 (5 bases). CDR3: CASSSTPGGTEAFF. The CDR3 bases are TGTGCCAGCAGCTCGACCCCGGGGGGCACTGAAGCTTTCTTT. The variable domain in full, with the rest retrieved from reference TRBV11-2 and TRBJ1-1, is EAGVAQSPRYKIIEKRQSVAFWCNPISGHATLYWYQQILGQGPKLLIQFQNNGVVDDSQLPKDRFSAERLKGVDSTLKIQPAKLEDSAVYLCASSSTPGGTEAFFGQGTRLTVV.